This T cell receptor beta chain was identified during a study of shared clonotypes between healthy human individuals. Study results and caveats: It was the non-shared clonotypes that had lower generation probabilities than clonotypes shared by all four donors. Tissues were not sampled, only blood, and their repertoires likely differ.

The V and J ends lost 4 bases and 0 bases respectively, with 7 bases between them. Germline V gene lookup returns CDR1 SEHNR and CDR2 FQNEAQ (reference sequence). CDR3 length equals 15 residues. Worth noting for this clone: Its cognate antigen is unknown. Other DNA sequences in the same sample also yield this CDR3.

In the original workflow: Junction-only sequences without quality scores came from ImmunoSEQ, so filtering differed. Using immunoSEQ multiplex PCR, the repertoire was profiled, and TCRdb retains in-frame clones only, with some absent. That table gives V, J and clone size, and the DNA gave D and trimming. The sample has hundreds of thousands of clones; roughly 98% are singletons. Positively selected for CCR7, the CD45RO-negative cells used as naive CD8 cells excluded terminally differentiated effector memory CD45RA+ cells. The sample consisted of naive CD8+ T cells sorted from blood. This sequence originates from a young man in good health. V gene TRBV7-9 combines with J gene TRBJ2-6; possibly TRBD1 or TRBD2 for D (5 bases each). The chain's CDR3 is CASSSGPSGANVLTF. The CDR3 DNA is TGTGCCAGCAGCTCGGGACCCTCTGGGGCCAACGTCCTGACTTTC.